The T cell receptor (beta chain) described here comes from a study of spatial heterogeneity in lung cancer. Overall study context: For tumor regions, TCR transcript counts showed a strong correlation with a T cell module score derived from matched bulk RNA-seq. Study-wide results and caveats: Tumor mutation counts were tracked by expanded intratumoral alpha and beta TCR counts.

This clonotype was recorded many times. Its antigen is currently unknown. TCRdb redid the calling of the 5' RACE reads with MiXCR, one entry per CDR3 protein. Of about 100,000 distinct CDR3 sequences detected, 4% to 4.5% appear once; the ten largest clones hold about 20%. Time point given: sample taken at primary tumor resection. Patients with untreated early-stage non-small cell lung cancer, numbering 55 to 75, were the donors. Whole RNA, isolated from tumor, nontumor lung or frozen PBMC, was sequenced without prior sorting. This TCR came from a male donor with early-stage non-small cell lung cancer. The sample was lung tumor tissue, taken at surgery.

The CDR3 region has the DNA TGCAGTGCTAGAGGTTTAGTCGCCGTTGCTCACAACCAAGAGACCCAGTACTTC. It yields the protein CSARGLVAVAHNQETQYF. This sequence joins TRBV20-1 and TRBJ2-5; D not resolved. The V end was cut by 1 base, the J end by 0 bases, with 21 bases between. Germline V CDR1 and CDR2: DFQATT, SNEGSKA (reference sequence). CDR3 length: 18 residues.